This TCR beta chain was sequenced during a study of cytomegalovirus exposure and HLA in healthy donors. Vbeta (60) and Jbeta (13) primers were used in the PCR. The repertoire was sequenced with immunoSEQ multiplex PCR; TCRdb's copy has only in-frame clones and lacks some. The sample shows about 110,000 clones, roughly 70% of them seen only once. This clone was counted a single time. The CDR3 extends over 15 amino acids. The V end was cut by 0 bases, the J end by 4 bases, with 7 bases between. CDR1 and CDR2 (germline): LGHNA, YNFKEQ. Sequencing was performed on PBMCs. The rearrangement links TRBV4-2 to TRBJ2-6, with D unresolved. The clonotype comes from a woman aged 40 to 50 in good health and CMV-seropositive. This chain's CDR3 is CASSQEPGGANVLTF. For the CDR3, the DNA is TGTGCCAGCAGCCAAGAACCAGGCGGGGCCAACGTCCTGACTTTC.